The 27 T cell receptor beta chains listed next were all sequenced from one sample in a study of T-cell reconstitution after alpha-beta-depleted transplantation in children. Unique molecular identifiers featured in how the TCRbeta library was prepared. In TCRdb, the PCR reads were re-called with MiXCR into one record per CDR3 protein. The sample lists approximately 190,000 distinct CDR3 sequences, about 6% occurring once. The sample in question was PBMCs, obtained before TCRalphabeta/CD19-depleted stem cell transplant. The receptors shown here come from a girl less than two years old with combined immunodeficiency, due to receive a stem cell transplant.

This clonotype was detected ten times or more. The CDR3 DNA follows: TGCGCCAGCAGCCCAACTAGCGTAAGCTCCTACGAGCAGTACTTC. This encodes CASSPTSVSSYEQYF. This chain uses TRBV4-1 with TRBJ2-7, with 7 bases fitting TRBD2. Unmatched junction bases numbered 6, after V lost 4 bases and J lost 0 bases. This CDR3 spans 15 amino acids. The V gene's germline CDR1 is MGHRA and CDR2 YSYEKL.

This clonotype has a count of ten or more. The CDR3 region is CSVEFSGSNTGELFF. CDR3 sequence (DNA): TGCAGCGTTGAATTCAGCGGATCGAACACCGGGGAGCTGTTTTTT. The chain employs TRBV29-1 and TRBJ2-2; weak D call: TRBD2 (5 bases). The CDR3 loop spans 15 amino acids. The germline CDR1 and CDR2 sequences are SQVTM and ANQGSEA. With 2 bases removed from V and 0 bases from J, the gap between germline ends came to 10 bases.

This clonotype appeared many times. This chain connects TRBV20-1 to TRBJ2-1; D remains ambiguous. V lost 1 base to trimming and J lost 0 bases, with 10 bases between them. CDR3 length: 15 amino acids. Germline assignment: CDR1 DFQATT and CDR2 SNEGSKA (reference sequence). This CDR3 is CSARGGSSSYNEQFF. The CDR3 bases are TGCAGTGCTAGAGGTGGCTCCAGCTCCTACAATGAGCAGTTCTTC.

This clonotype was recorded many times. The chain links TRBV3-1 to TRBJ1-1; D uncertain. Germline assignment: CDR1 LGHDT and CDR2 YNNKEL (reference sequence). The CDR3 totals 13 residues. The V end lost 11 bases, the J end lost 0 bases, and 13 bases lay between the germline ends. CDR3 sequence reads: CACRNALNTEAFF. The CDR3 DNA sequence: TGTGCCTGTAGAAATGCATTGAACACTGAAGCTTTCTTT.

At least ten counts were recorded for this clonotype. The chain recombines TRBV4-1 with TRBJ2-3; no firm D call. Trimming removed 8 bases from V and 6 bases from J, with 12 bases in between. Germline V lookup: CDR1 MGHRA, CDR2 YSYEKL. This CDR3 comprises 12 residues. The CDR3 nucleotides read TGCGCCAGCGGACCACTTGGGGATACGCAGTATTTT. Translating it yields CASGPLGDTQYF.

In this sample, this clonotype turned up many times. This chain joins TRBV19 and TRBJ2-7, with 7 bases lining up with TRBD1. V lost 10 bases and J lost 7; bases outside the gene matches: 13. The CDR3 is made up of 13 amino acids. Germline lookup yields CDR1 LNHDA and CDR2 SQIVND (reference sequence). The CDR3 DNA reads as TGTGCCACGAAGACAGGGCTGACGCGGGAGCAGTACTTC. Its translation: CATKTGLTREQYF.

This clonotype was observed at least ten times. The J gene is TRBJ2-3, the V gene TRBV7-8, with D maybe TRBD1 (6 bases). The CDR3 is 15 amino acids. The V gene lost 4 bases and the J gene lost 2 bases, with 13 bases spanning the gap. Germline V gene lookup returns CDR1 SGHVS and CDR2 FQNEAQ. The CDR3 reads CASSYLGQFTDTQYF. CDR3 nucleotides: TGTGCCAGCAGCTACCTCGGACAGTTCACAGATACGCAGTATTTT.

Ten or more counts support this clonotype. This chain joins TRBV5-5 and TRBJ2-7, with TRBD2 matching 9 bases. Losses at the gene ends were 0 bases for V and 10 bases for J; bases not matched to a gene: 8. Germline CDR1 reads SGHKS; CDR2 reads YYEKEE (reference sequence). CDR3 length equals 14 residues. The CDR3 nucleotides read TGTGCCAGCAGCTTGGAGGGTAGCGGGAGAAATCAGTACTTC. Residues: CASSLEGSGRNQYF.

In its sample, this clonotype was seen many times. The V call is TRBV4-3, the J call TRBJ2-7; TRBD1 matches at 9 bases. V shed 2 bases and J 3 bases; nucleotides not matched to a gene: 8. The germline gives CDR1 LGHNA, CDR2 YSLEER. CDR3 length: 16 residues. The CDR3 region has the DNA TGCGCCAGCAGCCAACGATCGGACAGGGGTGACTACGAGCAGTACTTC. Residues: CASSQRSDRGDYEQYF.

This clonotype has at least ten counts. The chain is built from TRBV20-1 and TRBJ2-1; TRBD1 is a possible D gene (5 bases). V was cut by 1 base and J by 4 bases, with 8 bases left in between. CDR1 and CDR2 (germline): DFQATT, SNEGSKA (reference sequence). The CDR3 runs 13 residues. The CDR3 spells CSARAPGYNEQFF. CDR3 nucleotides: TGCAGTGCTAGAGCCCCAGGGTACAATGAGCAGTTCTTC.

This clonotype showed up many times. J is TRBJ2-1 and V is TRBV5-1, with D maybe TRBD2 (5 bases). V was pared by 0 bases and J by 8 bases, with 15 bases between. There are 15 residues in the CDR3. CDR1 is SGHRS, CDR2 YFSETQ, per germline. CDR3 DNA: TGCGCCAGCAGCTTGGATAGTAGCGCCATTTATGAGCAGTTCTTC. This translates into CASSLDSSAIYEQFF.

This clonotype has at least ten counts. The genes are TRBV29-1 and TRBJ2-3; no reliable D call. CDR3 size: 15 residues. Germline V lookup: CDR1 SQVTM, CDR2 ANQGSEA. Trimming removed 4 bases at V and 2 bases at J, with 16 bases between. Written as DNA, the CDR3 is TGCAGCGTTGGGAGACGGATCCAGGTCACAGATACGCAGTATTTT. Encoded protein: CSVGRRIQVTDTQYF.

This clonotype was observed at least ten times. The chain employs TRBV4-2 and TRBJ2-1; 10 positions match TRBD2. Germline lookup yields CDR1 LGHNA and CDR2 YNFKEQ. This CDR3 region has 16 residues. The V gene end was trimmed by 1 base and the J gene end by 6 bases; junction bases not matched to a gene: 6. The CDR3 protein is CASSQALAGAVNEQFF. The DNA of the CDR3 is TGTGCCAGCAGCCAAGCCCTAGCGGGGGCAGTCAATGAGCAGTTCTTC.

This clonotype occurred many times. The rearrangement uses TRBV12-3 or TRBV12-4 and TRBJ1-1; tentative D call: TRBD1 (6 bases). Trimming cost V 3 bases and J 4 bases, with 15 bases left between them. This CDR3 contains 15 residues. The CDR3 region is CASSFQGRWGTEAFF. In DNA, the CDR3 is TGTGCCAGCAGTTTCCAGGGGCGCTGGGGCACTGAAGCTTTCTTT.

The sample holds a few counts of this clonotype. This chain joins TRBV30 and TRBJ1-1; D remains unclear. The CDR3 spans 12 residues. V was cut by 5 bases and J by 0 bases, with 7 bases left in between. Germline V CDR1 and CDR2: GTSNPN, SVGIG (reference sequence). CDR3 protein: CAWGRMNTEAFF. CDR3 DNA: TGTGCCTGGGGACGAATGAACACTGAAGCTTTCTTT.

In this sample, this clonotype turned up many times. The V gene is TRBV6-5, the J gene TRBJ2-3, with no clear D. V gave up 0 bases and J gave up 5 bases, with 9 bases separating them. The CDR3 length is 14 residues. Germline V CDR1 and CDR2: MNHEY, SVGAGI. In nucleotides, the CDR3 is TGTGCCAGCAGTTACTCCCCAGACCAAGATACGCAGTATTTT. Its protein is CASSYSPDQDTQYF.

This clonotype was detected ten times or more. The genes are TRBV4-1 and TRBJ2-5, with TRBD1 identical over 8 bases. The CDR3 runs to 17 residues. V shed 4 bases and J 1 base; nucleotides not matched to a gene: 11. Per germline, CDR1 MGHRA and CDR2 YSYEKL. The CDR3 DNA reads TGCGCCAGCAGCCGAGGGGGACAGGACCATCCCCAAGAGACCCAGTACTTC. It translates to CASSRGGQDHPQETQYF.

The chain employs TRBV11-3 and TRBJ2-5; the D gene is possibly TRBD2 (5 bases). Per the germline V gene, CDR1 is SGHNT and CDR2 is YENEEA. The length of the CDR3 is 15 residues. V was trimmed by 2 bases and J by 3 bases, leaving 13 bases between them. Here the CDR3 DNA reads TGTGCCAGCAGCTTACGGTGGACTTCCGAAGAGACCCAGTACTTC. This encodes CASSLRWTSEETQYF.

This clonotype was found many times. The chain recombines TRBV6-5 with TRBJ2-7; 10 bases are a match to TRBD2. The V gene end was trimmed by 2 bases and the J gene end by 4 bases; junction bases not matched to a gene: 11. The CDR3 totals 17 residues. Per germline, CDR1 MNHEY and CDR2 SVGAGI. CDR3 nucleotides: TGTGCCAGCAGTTACCAGCGGGGGGGACTAATGGGGTACGAGCAGTACTTC. Translated, it gives CASSYQRGGLMGYEQYF.

This clonotype was seen more than once but under ten times. The CDR3 is CASSQESGVLWNEQFF. The CDR3 nucleotides are TGTGCCAGCAGCCAAGAGAGCGGGGTCCTTTGGAATGAGCAGTTCTTC. This sequence joins TRBV3-1 and TRBJ2-1, with 7 bases fitting TRBD2. Trimming at V came to 0 bases and at J to 7 bases, leaving 9 bases not matched to a gene. CDR3 length: 16 amino acids. Germline CDR1 is LGHDT and CDR2 is YNNKEL (reference sequence).

This clonotype has ten or more counts. This chain uses TRBV3-1 with TRBJ2-2, with 11 bases lining up with TRBD2. V lost 1 base to trimming and J lost 0 bases; unmatched junction nucleotides: 4. This CDR3 has 18 residues. Germline CDR1 reads LGHDT; CDR2 reads YNNKEL (reference sequence). In DNA, the CDR3 is TGTGCCAGCAGCCAAGGGCTAGCGGGGGGTCCGAACACCGGGGAGCTGTTTTTT. This codes for CASSQGLAGGPNTGELFF.

This clonotype was seen ten or more times. The chain couples TRBV7-2 to TRBJ2-5, with a possible D match to TRBD1 (6 bases). This CDR3 has 13 amino acids. Germline loops: CDR1 SGHTA, CDR2 FQGNSA. V gave up 5 bases and J gave up 4 bases, with 11 bases separating them. The CDR3 region is CASSPGQRETQYF. In DNA, the CDR3 is TGTGCCAGCAGCCCCGGACAGAGAGAGACCCAGTACTTC.

This clonotype was found many times. The chain carries TRBV7-6 and TRBJ2-1; D is unclear. The germline V gene has CDR1 SGHVS and CDR2 FNYEAQ. The CDR3 spans 15 residues. Trimming cost V 4 bases and J 0 bases, with 10 bases left between them. This chain's CDR3 is CASSSVTNSYNEQFF. The CDR3 bases are TGTGCCAGCAGCTCTGTGACAAACTCCTACAATGAGCAGTTCTTC.

This clonotype was seen only a few times. CDR3 sequence: CASSQPGLTVGGAEAFF. The CDR3 DNA is TGCGCCAGCAGCCAGCCCGGATTGACAGTTGGGGGGGCTGAAGCTTTCTTT. The genes are TRBV4-1 and TRBJ1-1, with D perhaps matching TRBD1 (5 bases). Germline V lookup: CDR1 MGHRA, CDR2 YSYEKL. V dropped 3 bases and J dropped 6 bases, with 23 bases sitting between them. There are 17 residues in the CDR3.

This clonotype came up many times. The chain is built from TRBV9 and TRBJ2-1; D is possibly TRBD1 (6 bases). V was shortened by 2 bases and J by 1 base, with 10 bases between the two germline ends. Germline V CDR1 and CDR2: SGDLS, YYNGEE. The CDR3 consists of 15 residues. The DNA of the CDR3 is TGTGCCAGCAGCGTTTCACAGGGATCCTACAATGAGCAGTTCTTC. Its translation: CASSVSQGSYNEQFF.

This clonotype was seen repeatedly, ten times or more. The chain recombines TRBV12-3 or TRBV12-4 with TRBJ2-3; 8 bases line up with TRBD2. Trimming took 8 bases from V and 6 from J; bases not matched to a gene: 10. CDR3 length equals 14 residues. The CDR3 nucleotides read TGTGCCAGCTGTGCTAGCGGGCGCCCGGATACGCAGTATTTT. Translation gives CASCASGRPDTQYF.

This clonotype was seen many times. The CDR3 sequence: CASSFRGGGPETQYF. The CDR3 DNA follows: TGCGCCAGCAGCTTCCGCGGGGGAGGCCCAGAGACCCAGTACTTC. The chain links TRBV5-1 to TRBJ2-5; 7 bases align to TRBD2. CDR3 length: 15 residues. CDR1 SGHRS and CDR2 YFSETQ come from the germline V gene. J was trimmed by 4 bases and V by 2 bases; bases with no gene match: 8.